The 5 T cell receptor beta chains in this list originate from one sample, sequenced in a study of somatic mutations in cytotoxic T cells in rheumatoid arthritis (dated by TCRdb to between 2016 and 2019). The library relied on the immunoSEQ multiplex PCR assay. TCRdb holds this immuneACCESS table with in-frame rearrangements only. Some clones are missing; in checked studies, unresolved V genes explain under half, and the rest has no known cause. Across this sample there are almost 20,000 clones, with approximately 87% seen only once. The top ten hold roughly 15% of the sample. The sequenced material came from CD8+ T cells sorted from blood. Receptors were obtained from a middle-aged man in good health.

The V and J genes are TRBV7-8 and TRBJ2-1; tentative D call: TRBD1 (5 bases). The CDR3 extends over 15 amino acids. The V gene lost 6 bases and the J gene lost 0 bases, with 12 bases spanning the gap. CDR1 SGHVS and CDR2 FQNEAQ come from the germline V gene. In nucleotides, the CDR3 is TGTGCCAGCAGTAGACAGACAAGCTCCTACAATGAGCAGTTCTTC. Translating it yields CASSRQTSSYNEQFF.

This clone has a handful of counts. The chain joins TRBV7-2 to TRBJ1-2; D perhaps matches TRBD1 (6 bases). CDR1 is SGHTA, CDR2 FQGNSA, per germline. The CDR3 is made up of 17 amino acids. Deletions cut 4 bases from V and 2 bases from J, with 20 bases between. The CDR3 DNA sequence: TGTGCCAGCAGCTCGTGGCAGGGGAAATTAAAGAACTATGGCTACACCTTC. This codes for CASSSWQGKLKNYGYTF.

CDR3 bases: TGTGCCAGCAGCTCCTCTCCGTCTAGCTCCTACAATGAGCAGTTCTTC. Residues: CASSSSPSSSYNEQFF. The chain carries TRBV5-6 and TRBJ2-1; no firm D call. Trimming pared 3 bases from V and 0 bases from J, leaving 13 bases between. The length of the CDR3 is 16 residues. In germline, CDR1 is SGHDT, CDR2 YYEEEE. Using reference TRBV5-6 and TRBJ2-1 for the parts outside the CDR3, the full variable domain is DAGVTQSPTHLIKTRGQQVTLRCSPKSGHDTVSWYQQALGQGPQFIFQYYEEEERQRGNFPDRFSGHQFPNYSSELNVNALLLGDSALYLCASSSSPSSSYNEQFFGPGTRLTVL.

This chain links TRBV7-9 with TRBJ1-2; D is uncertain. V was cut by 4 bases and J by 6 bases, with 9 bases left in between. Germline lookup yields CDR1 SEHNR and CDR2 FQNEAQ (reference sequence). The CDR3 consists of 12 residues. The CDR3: CASSSGIDGYTF. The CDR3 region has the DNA TGTGCCAGCAGCTCCGGAATTGATGGCTACACCTTC.

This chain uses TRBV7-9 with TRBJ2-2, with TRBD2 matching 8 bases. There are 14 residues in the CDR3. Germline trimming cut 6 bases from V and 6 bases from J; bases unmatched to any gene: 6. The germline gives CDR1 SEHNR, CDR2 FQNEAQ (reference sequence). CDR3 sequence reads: CASRGTRPAGELFF. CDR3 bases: TGTGCCAGCAGAGGGACTAGGCCAGCCGGGGAGCTGTTTTTT.